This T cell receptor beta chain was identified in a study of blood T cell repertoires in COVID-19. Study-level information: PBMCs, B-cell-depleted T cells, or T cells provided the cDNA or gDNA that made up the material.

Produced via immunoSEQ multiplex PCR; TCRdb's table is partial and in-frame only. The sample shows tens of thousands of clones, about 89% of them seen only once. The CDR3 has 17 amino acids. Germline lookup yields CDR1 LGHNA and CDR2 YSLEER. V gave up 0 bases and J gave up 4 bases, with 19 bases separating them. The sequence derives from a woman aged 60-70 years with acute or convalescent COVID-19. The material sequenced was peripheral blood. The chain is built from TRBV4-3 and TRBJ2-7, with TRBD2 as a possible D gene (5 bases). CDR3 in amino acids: CASSQDFGENLEYEQYF. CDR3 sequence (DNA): TGCGCCAGCAGCCAAGATTTCGGGGAAAATTTGGAGTACGAGCAGTACTTC.